This is a list of T cell receptor beta chains from one sample in a study of blood T cell repertoires in COVID-19. Libraries were prepared by immunoSEQ multiplex PCR; TCRdb keeps only in-frame clonotypes and omits some of them. This table holds about 50,000 clones, approximately 84% found once. The material sequenced was peripheral blood. The source of these receptors is a human donor with active COVID-19. The donor label of this sample is uncertain. Both conserved end residues are part of each CDR3. The D gene is left open where the match is weak. Only some rows state a clone size, as once, few, many or a class for expanded clones.

V: TRBV13; D: NA; size: NA; J: TRBJ2-6; CDR3: CASCLLGAVGANVLTF; DNA: TGTGCCAGCTGTTTACTGGGGGCGGTTGGGGCCAACGTCCTGACTTTC
V: TRBV19; D: TRBD1; size: few; J: TRBJ1-1; CDR3: CASSRRGGGNTEAFF; DNA: TGTGCCAGTAGTAGGAGAGGGGGCGGGAACACTGAAGCTTTCTTT
V: TRBV27; D: NA; size: few; J: TRBJ1-2; CDR3: CASSLWGQGTSGYTF; DNA: TGTGCCAGCAGTTTATGGGGTCAGGGTACGTCTGGCTACACCTTC
V: TRBV9; D: TRBD1; size: few; J: TRBJ2-2; CDR3: CASSVDRGYTGELFF; DNA: TGTGCCAGCAGCGTGGACAGGGGTTACACCGGGGAGCTGTTTTTT
V: TRBV5-4; D: NA; size: few; J: TRBJ1-2; CDR3: CASARGFEGYTF; DNA: TGTGCCAGCGCGCGGGGCTTCGAAGGCTACACCTTC
V: TRBV10-3; D: TRBD1; size: NA; J: TRBJ1-2; CDR3: CAISAGQGVSGGYTF; DNA: TGTGCCATCAGTGCGGGACAGGGGGTATCGGGTGGCTACACCTTC
V: TRBV29-1; D: TRBD1; size: NA; J: TRBJ1-1; CDR3: CRGTGSNTEAFF; DNA: TGCAGGGGGACAGGCTCGAACACTGAAGCTTTCTTT
V: TRBV6-5; D: TRBD2; size: NA; J: TRBJ2-1; CDR3: CASSYAGSTGGEQFF; DNA: TGTGCCAGCAGTTACGCGGGCTCGACGGGGGGTGAGCAGTTCTTC
V: TRBV19; D: NA; size: NA; J: TRBJ2-7; CDR3: CASSIAGITYEQYF; DNA: TGTGCCAGTAGTATTGCAGGGATTACCTACGAGCAGTACTTC
V: TRBV9; D: NA; size: NA; J: TRBJ1-1; CDR3: CASSAQGNTEAFF; DNA: TGTGCCAGCAGCGCACAGGGGAACACTGAAGCTTTCTTT
V: TRBV7-8; D: NA; size: NA; J: TRBJ1-3; CDR3: CASSPPLGVSGNTIYF; DNA: TGTGCCAGCAGCCCCCCTCTAGGGGTGAGTGGAAACACCATATATTTT
V: TRBV5-4; D: TRBD1; size: NA; J: TRBJ2-5; CDR3: CASSFGQAAETQYF; DNA: TGTGCCAGCAGCTTCGGACAGGCTGCGGAGACCCAGTACTTC
V: TRBV18; D: TRBD1; size: NA; J: TRBJ2-5; CDR3: CASSPQQGAEETQYF; DNA: TGTGCCAGCTCACCGCAACAGGGGGCCGAGGAGACCCAGTACTTC
V: TRBV14; D: NA; size: NA; J: TRBJ1-4; CDR3: CASSPFDGRQAMKRLFF; DNA: TGTGCCAGCAGCCCCTTCGATGGCCGACAGGCAATGAAACGGCTGTTTTTT
V: TRBV9; D: NA; size: NA; J: TRBJ1-1; CDR3: CASSAGGLNTEAFF; DNA: TGTGCCAGCAGCGCAGGAGGTCTGAACACTGAAGCTTTCTTT
V: TRBV6-5; D: NA; size: NA; J: TRBJ1-1; CDR3: CASRGPGTVHTEAFF; DNA: TGTGCCAGCAGGGGTCCGGGAACCGTCCACACTGAAGCTTTCTTT
V: TRBV27; D: TRBD2; size: NA; J: TRBJ2-3; CDR3: CASNTGGGITDTQYF; DNA: TGTGCCAGCAACACGGGCGGGGGGATTACAGATACGCAGTATTTT
V: TRBV4-3; D: TRBD2; size: NA; J: TRBJ2-7; CDR3: CASSRTSGGSYEQYF; DNA: TGCGCCAGCAGCCGGACTAGCGGGGGCTCCTACGAGCAGTACTTC
V: TRBV6-1; D: NA; size: NA; J: TRBJ2-3; CDR3: CASSETYTQYF; DNA: TGTGCCAGCAGTGAAACTTATACGCAGTATTTT
V: TRBV25-1; D: TRBD1; size: NA; J: TRBJ1-4; CDR3: CASSWRTGEKLFF; DNA: TGTGCCAGCAGTTGGCGGACAGGTGAAAAACTGTTTTTT
V: TRBV5-6; D: NA; size: NA; J: TRBJ1-1; CDR3: CASSLGRFGRYTEAFF; DNA: TGTGCCAGCAGCTTGGGGCGTTTTGGGCGCTACACTGAAGCTTTCTTT
V: TRBV5-1; D: TRBD1; size: once; J: TRBJ2-3; CDR3: CASSSDRGVQDTDTQYF; DNA: TGCGCCAGCAGCTCAGACAGGGGCGTACAGGACACAGATACGCAGTATTTT
V: TRBV9; D: TRBD1; size: NA; J: TRBJ2-5; CDR3: CASSVGQGARETQYF; DNA: TGTGCCAGCAGCGTAGGCCAGGGGGCAAGGGAGACCCAGTACTTC
V: TRBV6-2/TRBV6-3; D: NA; size: NA; J: TRBJ2-7; CDR3: CASSMGGQSSYEQYF; DNA: TGTGCCAGCAGCATGGGGGGACAGAGCTCCTACGAGCAGTACTTC
V: TRBV6-2/TRBV6-3; D: NA; size: NA; J: TRBJ2-3; CDR3: CASSPAGTPNTDTQYF; DNA: TGTGCCAGCAGCCCAGCCGGGACACCAAATACAGATACGCAGTATTTT
V: TRBV5-8; D: TRBD1; size: NA; J: TRBJ2-4; CDR3: CASSSGQQLAKNIQYF; DNA: TGTGCCAGCAGCTCGGGACAGCAACTAGCCAAAAACATTCAGTACTTC
V: TRBV4-3; D: NA; size: few; J: TRBJ1-2; CDR3: CASSQDGAGSYGYTF; DNA: TGCGCCAGCAGCCAAGACGGAGCCGGTAGCTATGGCTACACCTTC
V: TRBV11-3; D: TRBD2; size: NA; J: TRBJ2-3; CDR3: CASSLRGLAGDTQYF; DNA: TGTGCCAGCAGCTTACGAGGACTAGCGGGTGATACGCAGTATTTT
V: TRBV4-3; D: TRBD2; size: NA; J: TRBJ2-2; CDR3: CASSSRLAPNTGELFF; DNA: TGCGCCAGCAGCTCCAGACTAGCGCCGAACACCGGGGAGCTGTTTTTT
V: TRBV5-8; D: NA; size: NA; J: TRBJ2-3; CDR3: CASDRSRGPGDTQYF; DNA: TGTGCCAGCGACCGATCGCGCGGGCCCGGGGATACGCAGTATTTT
V: TRBV5-4; D: NA; size: NA; J: TRBJ1-6; CDR3: CASSEQGLYNSPLHF; DNA: TGTGCCAGCAGCGAACAGGGCCTCTATAATTCACCCCTCCACTTT
V: TRBV2; D: NA; size: NA; J: TRBJ1-2; CDR3: CASSEEGNTNYGYTF; DNA: TGTGCCAGCAGTGAAGAGGGGAATACTAACTATGGCTACACCTTC
V: TRBV19; D: TRBD1; size: NA; J: TRBJ2-4; CDR3: CASSRGWGLPRQGENKNIQYF; DNA: TGTGCCAGTAGCCGGGGATGGGGCCTCCCACGACAGGGCGAGAACAAAAACATTCAGTACTTC
V: TRBV18; D: NA; size: NA; J: TRBJ2-2; CDR3: CASWNRVVNTGELFF; DNA: TGTGCCAGCTGGAACAGGGTCGTGAACACCGGGGAGCTGTTTTTT
V: TRBV19; D: TRBD2; size: NA; J: TRBJ2-3; CDR3: CASTPRGQRGGTDTQYF; DNA: TGTGCCAGTACCCCCCGGGGGCAGCGGGGGGGCACAGATACGCAGTATTTT